A selection of T cell receptor beta chains follows, all from one sample in a study of vaccination and CD4 T cells after COVID-19. TCRdb re-derived calls from the PCR reads in MiXCR, one entry per CDR3 protein. The repertoire holds 9,500 or so distinct CDR3 sequences, with around 30% as singletons. No cognate antigen is known for these TCRs. The sample taken for sequencing was CD4+ T cells from blood, cultured in vitro. The receptors derive from a human donor in good health. The CDR3 runs from the conserved cysteine through the conserved F or W. The D gene is left open where the match is weak. Clone size appears in some rows only: once, few, many, or a class for an expanded clone.

clone_size,v_call,j_call,d_call,cdr3_nt,cdr3_aa
-,TRBV6-1,TRBJ1-3,-,TGTGCCAGCAGTGTTAGTGGAAACACCATATATTTT,CASSVSGNTIYF
once,TRBV24-1,TRBJ1-4,TRBD1,TGTGCCACCAGTGGTGGGGACGGGACAGGGGTTGAAAAACTGTTTTTT,CATSGGDGTGVEKLFF
few,TRBV20-1,TRBJ1-4,-,TGCAGTGCTAGAAGGCAGGGGTATGAAAAACTGTTTTTT,CSARRQGYEKLFF
few,TRBV6-1,TRBJ1-2,-,TGTGCCAGCAGTCCCCGGGGGGAAATAGATGGCTACACCTTC,CASSPRGEIDGYTF
-,TRBV7-2,TRBJ1-2,-,TGTGCCAGCAGCTATGCGGGAGGGGGGGTGGATGGCTACACCTTC,CASSYAGGGVDGYTF
-,TRBV7-3,TRBJ2-1,TRBD2,TGTGCCAGCAGCCCAATCCCTCTAGCGGGAGGGCAGGAGCAGTTCTTC,CASSPIPLAGGQEQFF
-,TRBV25-1,TRBJ2-7,-,TGTGCCAGCAGTGGCCTCTTGCCGGGAGAGTACTACGAGCAGTACTTC,CASSGLLPGEYYEQYF
-,TRBV7-2,TRBJ2-7,TRBD2,TGTGCCAGCAGCTTAGAAGCGGGAGGGTGGTACGAGCAGTACTTC,CASSLEAGGWYEQYF
medium-sized,TRBV10-3,TRBJ1-6,-,TGTGCCATCAGTGAGGCCCCGTTCCGTTCACCCCTCCACTTT,CAISEAPFRSPLHF
-,TRBV20-1,TRBJ2-3,TRBD2,TGCAGTGCTCCACCTGGTGAGCGGGGCGGCACAGATACGCAGTATTTT,CSAPPGERGGTDTQYF
few,TRBV28,TRBJ1-5,TRBD1,TGTGCCAGCAGTGTAGGGGACAGGGGTGTTCAGCCCCAGCATTTT,CASSVGDRGVQPQHF
-,TRBV4-3,TRBJ2-5,-,TGCGCCAGCAGCCAAGATCCCCATCAGGGAGAGACCCAGTACTTC,CASSQDPHQGETQYF
medium-sized,TRBV20-1,TRBJ2-2,-,TGCAGTGCGGTACGCAAATGGGACACCGGGGAGCTGTTTTTT,CSAVRKWDTGELFF
few,TRBV7-3,TRBJ1-1,-,TGTGCCAGCAGCTTAGGGACAAGAACTGAAGCTTTCTTT,CASSLGTRTEAFF
-,TRBV6-1,TRBJ1-5,-,TGTGCCAGCAGTGGACAGGTTAATCAGCCCCAGCATTTT,CASSGQVNQPQHF
-,TRBV4-2,TRBJ1-2,-,TGTGCCAGCAGCCAAGATCGTGGCTACACCTTC,CASSQDRGYTF
few,TRBV7-2,TRBJ1-5,-,TGTGCCAGCAGCTTAGCTCCGGGGGGTCAGCCCCAGCATTTT,CASSLAPGGQPQHF
medium-sized,TRBV6-2/TRBV6-3,TRBJ1-1,TRBD1,TGTGCCAGCAGTTACCGCCAGGGGGCAGGGATCTTT,CASSYRQGAGIF
-,TRBV18,TRBJ2-5,TRBD1,TGTGCCAGCTCACCGTCAGGGGGCGCGGAGACCCAGTACTTC,CASSPSGGAETQYF
-,TRBV7-6,TRBJ2-2,-,TGTGCCAGCCTCGACGTAAATGGGAGGTATACCGGGGAGCTGTTTTTT,CASLDVNGRYTGELFF
-,TRBV11-2,TRBJ2-1,TRBD1,TGTGCCAGCAGAATCGGACAGGGGGCTACCAATGAGCAGTTCTTC,CASRIGQGATNEQFF
-,TRBV28,TRBJ1-5,-,TGTGCCAGCAGTTCGAGGGGTCAGCCCCAGCATTTT,CASSSRGQPQHF
-,TRBV11-3,TRBJ1-2,-,TGTGCCAGCAGCTCGGAGGGACCGAACTATGGCTACACCTTC,CASSSEGPNYGYTF
few,TRBV20-1,TRBJ2-7,TRBD2,TGCAGTGCTGGGAGATCGGGAGGGCCTTTCGAGCAGTACTTC,CSAGRSGGPFEQYF
-,TRBV20-1,TRBJ2-1,-,TGCAGTGCTAGAGATCAAACAGACAATGAGCAGTTCTTC,CSARDQTDNEQFF
-,TRBV4-1,TRBJ1-1,-,TGCGCCAGCAGCCAGGGGACGGCCCGGGACACTGAAGCTTTCTTT,CASSQGTARDTEAFF
-,TRBV20-1,TRBJ1-5,-,TGCAGTGCCTACGCCATGGGTCAAGTGGTTGAGCCCCAGCATTTT,CSAYAMGQVVEPQHF
few,TRBV7-6,TRBJ2-5,TRBD2,TGTGCCAGCATCACACCGGGAGGGTGGGAGACCCAGTACTTC,CASITPGGWETQYF
few,TRBV6-4,TRBJ1-2,TRBD1,TGTGCCAGCGGGGACAGGGCCGGCTACACCTTC,CASGDRAGYTF
few,TRBV20-1,TRBJ2-2,-,TGCAGTGCTAGAGAGGGGACTCTGAACGGGGAGCTGTTTTTT,CSAREGTLNGELFF
-,TRBV5-1,TRBJ2-1,-,TGCGCCAGCAGCTTAGGGATCGGGTGGTCTGAGCAGTTCTTC,CASSLGIGWSEQFF
-,TRBV28,TRBJ1-6,-,TGTGCCAGCAGTCCCGGACAATGGAATTCACCCCTCCACTTT,CASSPGQWNSPLHF
-,TRBV7-2,TRBJ2-1,-,TGTGCCAGCAGCCGACAGGAGAGCTCCTACAATGAGCAGTTCTTC,CASSRQESSYNEQFF
-,TRBV7-3,TRBJ2-3,-,TGTGCCAGCAGCGCCCAGGGGTACCTAGATACGCAGTATTTT,CASSAQGYLDTQYF
-,TRBV6-1,TRBJ2-5,TRBD2,TGTGCCAGCAGTGCTAGCGGGAGGGCCGCAGAGACCCAGTACTTC,CASSASGRAAETQYF
few,TRBV20-1,TRBJ1-6,TRBD1,TGCAGTGCTAGATCAACAGGGGGCGATAATTCACCCCTCCACTTT,CSARSTGGDNSPLHF
few,TRBV6-5,TRBJ1-1,-,TGTGCCAGCAGTTACACTGGGGGGAACACTGAAGCTTTCTTT,CASSYTGGNTEAFF
-,TRBV19,TRBJ2-1,TRBD2,TGTGCCAGTTTACGAACTAGCGGCGCCTACAATGAGCAGTTCTTC,CASLRTSGAYNEQFF
-,TRBV7-9,TRBJ1-2,TRBD1,TGTGCCAGCAGCTTAGGGGCAGGGGGAAACGGCTACACCTTC,CASSLGAGGNGYTF
-,TRBV19,TRBJ2-1,TRBD1,TGTGCCAGTAGTACCCCAGGACAGGGGGCCTACAATGAGCAGTTCTTC,CASSTPGQGAYNEQFF
few,TRBV6-2/TRBV6-3,TRBJ2-2,-,TGTGCCAGCAGTTACTACGCAGAGAACACCGGGGAGCTGTTTTTT,CASSYYAENTGELFF
-,TRBV7-9,TRBJ2-7,TRBD1,TGTGCCAGCAGCCGGGGACAGGGCTACGAGCAGTACTTC,CASSRGQGYEQYF
-,TRBV3-1,TRBJ2-3,-,TGTGCCAGCAGCCAAGTGGGCCGAAGAGATACGCAGTATTTT,CASSQVGRRDTQYF
once,TRBV10-3,TRBJ2-3,TRBD2,TGTGCCATCAGTGGGGGGAGGGACGCAGATACGCAGTATTTT,CAISGGRDADTQYF